The 14 T cell receptor beta chains presented below share a single source sample, sequenced in a study of CD8 T cells in Susac syndrome. Roughly 0.45 to 1 ug RNA was reverse transcribed with random hexamers. TCRdb fed the immunoSEQ multiplex PCR reads into MiXCR, producing one record per CDR3 protein. The table records approximately 80,000 distinct CDR3 sequences, less than 95% of them present only once. Sequences were obtained from CD8+ T cells from PBMCs. The origin of the receptors is a human donor with Susac syndrome.

The chain recombines TRBV7-7 with TRBJ2-7; possible D gene TRBD2, 5 bases. This CDR3 has 13 amino acids. Germline CDR1 SSHAT, CDR2 FNYEAQ (reference sequence). Trimming cost V 4 bases and J 8 bases, with 15 bases left between them. CDR3 sequence reads: CASSSGRDRKQYF. CDR3 in DNA: TGTGCCAGCAGCTCTGGACGGGATAGGAAGCAGTACTTC.

The rearrangement uses TRBV28 and TRBJ2-3; 8 bases agree with TRBD1. V shed 1 base and J 5 bases; nucleotides not matched to a gene: 8. Germline values: CDR1 MDHEN, CDR2 SYDVKM. CDR3 length equals 16 residues. This chain's CDR3 is CASSLSETGVVDTQYF. The CDR3 DNA reads TGTGCCAGCAGTTTATCAGAGACAGGGGTCGTAGATACGCAGTATTTT.

Only one count was recorded for this clonotype. The chain carries TRBV20-1 and TRBJ1-2, with D tentatively TRBD1 (6 bases). The CDR3 has 15 residues. The V end was cut by 3 bases, the J end by 0 bases, with 14 bases between. CDR1 and CDR2 (germline): DFQATT, SNEGSKA (reference sequence). The CDR3 DNA reads TGCAGTGCTAGGAATCCACAGGGTCCTAACTATGGCTACACCTTC. This translates into CSARNPQGPNYGYTF.

The CDR3 DNA is TGTGCCAGCAGCGTAGAGGAGCAGGGGAATGAGCAGTTCTTC. It encodes CASSVEEQGNEQFF. The chain recombines TRBV9 with TRBJ2-1; TRBD1 is a possible D gene (6 bases). V shed 0 bases and J shed 7 bases, with 11 bases lying between them. CDR3 size: 14 residues. The germline V gene encodes CDR1 SGDLS and CDR2 YYNGEE.

The chain uses TRBV7-9 and TRBJ2-5; D not certain. The germline V gene has CDR1 SEHNR and CDR2 FQNEAQ (reference sequence). CDR3 length: 15 residues. V was shortened by 1 base and J by 5 bases, with 14 bases between the two germline ends. CDR3 in amino acids: CASSLGQSDLETQYF. CDR3 sequence (DNA): TGTGCCAGCAGCTTAGGTCAGTCAGACCTTGAGACCCAGTACTTC.

The V call is TRBV4-3, the J call TRBJ1-1, with a weak D call TRBD1 (5 bases). Trimming took 0 bases from V and 3 from J, leaving 8 bases between them. Germline CDR1 and CDR2: LGHNA and YSLEER. The CDR3 runs 14 residues. The CDR3 reads CASSQDGGYTEAFF. The CDR3 coding sequence is TGCGCCAGCAGCCAAGATGGGGGGTACACTGAAGCTTTCTTT.

The genes are TRBV27 and TRBJ2-3; weak D call: TRBD1 (6 bases). V lost 5 bases and J 4 bases, leaving 19 bases between the germline ends. The CDR3 spans 16 residues. Germline-derived CDR1 and CDR2 are MNHEY and SMNVEV (reference sequence). The CDR3 sequence is CASSPRETGPPDTQYF. DNA of the CDR3: TGTGCCAGCAGTCCTAGGGAAACAGGGCCCCCAGATACGCAGTATTTT.

The rearrangement uses TRBV9 and TRBJ2-3; TRBD2 aligns across 10 bases. This CDR3 is 16 amino acids long. CDR1 and CDR2 (germline): SGDLS, YYNGEE. V trimming: 0 bases; J trimming: 2 bases; junction bases outside the gene matches: 3. CDR3 loop: CASSVVSGGATDTQYF. The CDR3 coding sequence is TGTGCCAGCAGCGTAGTAAGCGGGGGGGCCACAGATACGCAGTATTTT.

The J gene is TRBJ2-7, the V gene TRBV27; D gene unclear. Germline values: CDR1 MNHEY, CDR2 SMNVEV (reference sequence). The V end was cut by 5 bases, the J end by 6 bases, with 11 bases between. The CDR3 loop spans 12 amino acids. The CDR3: CASSPPLGEQYF. CDR3 bases: TGTGCCAGCAGTCCACCCCTCGGCGAGCAGTACTTC.

The chain has TRBV12-5 and TRBJ2-4, with TRBD2 identical over 8 bases. The CDR3 is made up of 12 amino acids. The junction had 1 base not matched to a gene; V was cut back by 6 bases and J by 6 bases. Per the germline V gene, CDR1 is LGHNT and CDR2 is FRNRAP. CDR3 in amino acids: CASGAGGNIQYF. CDR3 sequence (DNA): TGTGCTAGTGGGGCGGGGGGAAACATTCAGTACTTC.

This chain connects TRBV29-1 to TRBJ2-1; maybe TRBD2 (6 bases). The V end lost 7 bases, the J end lost 5 bases, and 18 bases lay between the germline ends. The CDR3 totals 14 residues. CDR1 SQVTM and CDR2 ANQGSEA come from the germline V gene. The CDR3 DNA follows: TGCAGCGCTGGGCGGGCAGGGAGGAACAATGAGCAGTTCTTC. Amino acid sequence: CSAGRAGRNNEQFF.

V and J are TRBV7-9 and TRBJ2-1; a weak D match, TRBD1 (7 bases). The CDR3 loop spans 13 amino acids. V lost 4 bases, J lost 8 bases, and 12 bases lay in between. Germline V gene sequence: CDR1 SEHNR, CDR2 FQNEAQ (reference sequence). The CDR3 loop is CASSSQGGDEQFF. The DNA of the CDR3 is TGTGCCAGCAGCTCTCAGGGGGGCGATGAGCAGTTCTTC.

For the CDR3, the DNA is TGTGCCACCAGCAGAGATGCGGGGGGGCTGGATACGCAGTATTTT. Translating gives CATSRDAGGLDTQYF. The rearrangement links TRBV15 to TRBJ2-3; TRBD2 aligns across 9 bases. The length of the CDR3 is 15 residues. With 0 bases clipped from V and 6 bases from J, the junction kept 4 bases outside the gene matches. Germline lookup yields CDR1 LNHNV and CDR2 YYDKDF (reference sequence). Together with reference TRBV15 and TRBJ2-3, the CDR3 gives the full variable domain: DAMVIQNPRYQVTQFGKPVTLSCSQTLNHNVMYWYQQKSSQAPKLLFHYYDKDFNNEADTPDNFQSRRPNTSFCFLDIRSPGLGDTAMYLCATSRDAGGLDTQYFGPGTRLTVL.

The sample holds a few counts of this clonotype. The rearrangement joins TRBV9 to TRBJ2-7; either TRBD1 or TRBD2 may supply D (5 bases each). The V gene's germline CDR1 is SGDLS and CDR2 YYNGEE. The V end was cut by 2 bases, the J end by 0 bases, with 9 bases between. The CDR3 extends over 14 amino acids. The CDR3 sequence is CASSVGGPSYEQYF. The CDR3 DNA follows: TGTGCCAGCAGCGTTGGGGGACCCTCCTACGAGCAGTACTTC.